Listed below are T cell receptor beta chains from one sample, sequenced in a study of cytomegalovirus exposure and HLA in healthy donors. This table comes from immunoSEQ multiplex PCR, and its TCRdb copy is limited to in-frame clones, with some not included. The sample contains 150,000 or so clones, around 9.7% of which appear only once. The sequenced sample consisted of PBMCs. All receptors come from a man in his fifties or sixties in good health and CMV-seronegative. Each CDR3 is given with its conserved first and last residue. A D gene is named only where the DNA matches it firmly. Part of the rows lack a size; the others show once, few, many or a class for expanded clones.

d_call j_call v_call clone_size cdr3_aa cdr3_nt
TRBD2 TRBJ2-3 TRBV5-1 - CASSTRGGLADTDTQYF TGCGCCAGCAGCACTCGGGGGGGACTAGCGGACACAGATACGCAGTATTTT
- TRBJ2-3 TRBV28 - CASSTGYLQGNTQYF TGTGCCAGCAGTACGGGCTACCTCCAGGGGAATACGCAGTATTTT
TRBD1 TRBJ1-1 TRBV19 few CASSTQQGHVEAFF TGTGCCAGTAGTACCCAACAGGGGCATGTTGAAGCTTTCTTT
- TRBJ1-2 TRBV7-2 - CASSRRITGIRSDGYTF TGTGCCAGCAGCCGCCGTATTACAGGGATACGTAGCGATGGCTACACCTTC
TRBD2 TRBJ2-7 TRBV4-2 - CASSPGGGGRSYEQYF TGTGCCAGCAGCCCTGGCGGGGGCGGGAGGTCCTACGAGCAGTACTTC
- TRBJ2-2 TRBV29-1 few CSVLRSGELFF TGCAGCGTTCTTCGTTCCGGGGAGCTGTTTTTT
- TRBJ1-2 TRBV6-1 - CASISLGREDGYTF TGTGCCAGCATAAGTTTAGGCAGGGAAGATGGCTACACCTTC
- TRBJ2-7 TRBV15 few CATSSFPRSGEQYF TGTGCCACCAGCAGTTTCCCCCGCAGCGGCGAGCAGTACTTC
- TRBJ1-2 TRBV29-1 few CSAAGDYGYTF TGCAGCGCTGCGGGGGACTATGGCTACACCTTC
TRBD1 TRBJ1-4 TRBV6-5 - CASSYSNRGNEKLFF TGTGCCAGCAGTTACTCCAACAGGGGGAATGAAAAACTGTTTTTT
- TRBJ2-7 TRBV19 - CASSMAQGGGYEQYF TGTGCCAGTAGTATGGCCCAGGGCGGCGGCTACGAGCAGTACTTC
TRBD2 TRBJ2-3 TRBV6-1 few CASSSTGLAGDTQYF TGTGCCAGCAGTTCCACGGGACTAGCGGGGGATACGCAGTATTTT
- TRBJ1-5 TRBV6-6 medium-sized CASSYSGGSGNQPQHF TGTGCCAGCAGTTACTCGGGGGGATCGGGCAATCAGCCCCAGCATTTT
- TRBJ1-1 TRBV6-5 - CASSSGHTEAFF TGTGCCAGCAGTTCGGGACATACTGAAGCTTTCTTT
- TRBJ2-7 TRBV5-6 - CASTETGVTGSYEQYF TGTGCCAGCACCGAGACGGGGGTAACCGGCTCCTACGAGCAGTACTTC
- TRBJ1-2 TRBV2 - CASSEDGLRGGYTF TGTGCCAGCAGTGAAGACGGACTCCGAGGTGGCTACACCTTC
TRBD2 TRBJ2-5 TRBV5-1 - CASSLTGLVQETRYF TGCGCCAGCAGCTTGACCGGACTAGTCCAAGAGACCCGGTACTTC
TRBD2 TRBJ2-3 TRBV25-1 - CASSEGGRVGTDTQYF TGTGCCAGCAGTGAGGGAGGGAGAGTTGGGACAGATACGCAGTATTTT
- TRBJ2-1 TRBV9 few CASSARGYYNEQFF TGTGCCAGCAGCGCCAGGGGCTACTACAATGAGCAGTTCTTC
TRBD1 TRBJ1-2 TRBV7-8 few CASSPTGGRQNYGYTF TGTGCCAGCAGCCCGACAGGGGGGCGGCAAAACTATGGCTACACCTTC
TRBD2 TRBJ2-3 TRBV9 - CASSPGGAEVTDTQYF TGTGCCAGCAGCCCCGGGGGGGCCGAAGTTACAGATACGCAGTATTTT
TRBD1 TRBJ1-6 TRBV5-1 few CASSVGRQGESPLHF TGCGCCAGCAGCGTTGGGCGACAGGGGGAATCACCCCTCCACTTT
- TRBJ2-3 TRBV29-1 few CSVESGKAIDTQYF TGCAGCGTTGAGAGCGGTAAAGCAATCGATACGCAGTATTTT
- TRBJ1-1 TRBV30 few CAWRDQTLLNTEAFF TGTGCCTGGAGAGACCAGACTCTTCTGAACACTGAAGCTTTCTTT
- TRBJ1-1 TRBV18 few CASSPMGRTNTEAFF TGTGCCAGCTCACCAATGGGGAGGACGAACACTGAAGCTTTCTTT
TRBD1 TRBJ2-1 TRBV6-5 few CASSGRDRLGNEQFF TGTGCCAGCAGTGGTCGGGACAGATTAGGGAATGAGCAGTTCTTC
TRBD1 TRBJ1-4 TRBV5-4 - CASSLKGQGASNEKLFF TGTGCCAGCAGCTTGAAGGGACAGGGGGCATCCAATGAAAAACTGTTTTTT
TRBD1 TRBJ2-5 TRBV2 - CASSEYDRVETQYF TGTGCCAGCAGTGAATACGACAGGGTAGAGACCCAGTACTTC
TRBD2 TRBJ2-7 TRBV27 few CASSRTPGLAYEQYF TGTGCCAGCAGCCGTACCCCGGGACTAGCATACGAGCAGTACTTC
- TRBJ2-7 TRBV10-1 few CASSEDFTERQYF TGCGCCAGCAGTGAAGACTTTACTGAGCGGCAGTACTTC
- TRBJ2-7 TRBV6-5 - CASSYAGTDITYEQYF TGTGCCAGCAGTTACGCGGGGACAGACATAACCTACGAGCAGTACTTC
- TRBJ1-3 TRBV19 - CANPQDSGNTIYF TGTGCCAACCCACAGGATTCGGGAAACACCATATATTTT
TRBD1 TRBJ1-3 TRBV5-8 few CASSMDRGRSGNTIYF TGTGCCAGCAGCATGGACAGGGGACGCTCTGGAAACACCATATATTTT
- TRBJ2-1 TRBV29-1 - CSVEPTGHEQFF TGCAGCGTTGAGCCCACAGGGCACGAGCAGTTCTTC
TRBD1 TRBJ2-6 TRBV6-1 - CASSGRTGAANVLTF TGTGCCAGCAGCGGTCGGACAGGCGCGGCCAACGTCCTGACTTTC
TRBD2 TRBJ2-7 TRBV28 few CASSLASGIYEQYF TGTGCCAGCAGTTTAGCTAGCGGGATCTACGAGCAGTACTTC
- TRBJ1-6 TRBV6-4 - CASSETVNSPLHF TGTGCCAGCAGTGAAACAGTGAATTCACCCCTCCACTTT
TRBD1 TRBJ1-5 TRBV9 - CASSVSGGQQPQHF TGTGCCAGCAGCGTGTCAGGGGGTCAGCAGCCCCAGCATTTT
TRBD1 TRBJ1-3 TRBV6-6 few CASSAGGTSGNTIYF TGTGCCAGCAGTGCAGGGGGTACAAGTGGAAACACCATATATTTT